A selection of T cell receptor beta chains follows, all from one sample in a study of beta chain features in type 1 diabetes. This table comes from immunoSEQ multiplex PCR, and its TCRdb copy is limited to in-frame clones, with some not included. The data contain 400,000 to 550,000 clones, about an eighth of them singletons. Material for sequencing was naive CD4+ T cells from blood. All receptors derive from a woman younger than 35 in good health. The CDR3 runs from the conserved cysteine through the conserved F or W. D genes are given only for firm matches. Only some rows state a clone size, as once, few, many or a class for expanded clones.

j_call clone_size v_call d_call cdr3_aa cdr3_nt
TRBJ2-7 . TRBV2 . CASSGRYEQYF TGTGCCAGCAGTGGGCGTTACGAGCAGTACTTC
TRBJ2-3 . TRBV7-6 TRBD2 CASSTLAGYGDTQYF TGTGCCAGCAGCACACTAGCGGGCTATGGAGATACGCAGTATTTT
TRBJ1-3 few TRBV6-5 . CASSGGTGNTIYF TGTGCCAGCAGTGGGGGCACTGGAAACACCATATATTTT
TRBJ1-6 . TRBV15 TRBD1 CATSRGGTVDSPLHF TGTGCCACCAGCAGGGGAGGGACAGTGGATTCACCCCTCCACTTT
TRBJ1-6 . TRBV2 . CASLGMLSNSPLHF TGTGCCAGCCTAGGGATGTTGAGCAATTCACCCCTCCACTTT
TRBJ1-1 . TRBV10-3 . CAISESRDLQAFF TGTGCCATCAGTGAGTCTCGGGACCTTCAAGCTTTCTTT
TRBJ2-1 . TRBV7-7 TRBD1 CASSRDRGDEQFF TGTGCTAGCAGCCGGGACAGGGGGGATGAGCAGTTCTTC
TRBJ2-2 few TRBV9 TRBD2 CASSVVGGRNTGELFF TGTGCCAGCAGCGTAGTCGGCGGGAGAAACACCGGGGAGCTGTTTTTT
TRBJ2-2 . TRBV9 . CASNAGRVNTGELFF TGTGCCAGCAACGCGGGCCGAGTGAACACCGGGGAGCTGTTTTTT
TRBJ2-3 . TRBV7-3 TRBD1 CASSRTRDRGADTQYF TGTGCCAGCAGCCGAACCCGGGACAGGGGCGCAGATACGCAGTATTTT
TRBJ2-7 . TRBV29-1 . CSVESDASYEQYF TGCAGCGTTGAAAGCGATGCCTCCTACGAGCAGTACTTC
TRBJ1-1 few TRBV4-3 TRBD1 CASSQRTGIPEAFF TGCGCCAGCAGCCAACGGACAGGGATTCCTGAAGCTTTCTTT
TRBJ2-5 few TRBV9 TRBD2 CASSVGGSGAYQETQYF TGTGCCAGCAGCGTAGGCGGTAGCGGGGCGTACCAAGAGACCCAGTACTTC
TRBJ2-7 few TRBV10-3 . CAISLESEAYEQYF TGTGCCATCAGCCTCGAATCCGAGGCCTACGAGCAGTACTTC
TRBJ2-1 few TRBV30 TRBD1 CAWSVGTGGNEQFF TGTGCCTGGAGTGTAGGGACAGGGGGCAATGAGCAGTTCTTC
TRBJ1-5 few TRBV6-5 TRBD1 CASSSDRGGNQPQHF TGTGCCAGCAGTTCCGACAGGGGCGGCAATCAGCCCCAGCATTTT
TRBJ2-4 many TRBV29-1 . CSVGGLAKNIQYF TGCAGCGTCGGGGGGCTAGCCAAAAACATTCAGTACTTC
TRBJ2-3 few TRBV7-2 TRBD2 CASSLASGGSDTQYF TGTGCCAGCAGCTTAGCGTCGGGAGGGTCAGATACGCAGTATTTT
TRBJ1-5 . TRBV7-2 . CASSLGQPFQPQHF TGTGCCAGCAGCTTAGGACAGCCTTTTCAGCCCCAGCATTTT
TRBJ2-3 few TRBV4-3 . CASSQSYLQYTQYF TGCGCCAGCAGCCAATCTTATTTACAATATACGCAGTATTTT
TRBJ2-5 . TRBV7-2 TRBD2 CASSKAGRREGETQYF TGTGCCAGCAGCAAAGCGGGGAGGAGGGAAGGAGAGACCCAGTACTTC
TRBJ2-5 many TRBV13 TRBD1 CASSNYRGSGAQYF TGTGCCAGCAGCAACTACAGGGGATCAGGGGCCCAGTACTTC
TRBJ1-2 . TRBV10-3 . CAISENGGGYTF TGTGCCATCAGTGAGAATGGGGGTGGCTACACCTTC
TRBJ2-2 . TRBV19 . CASIGAAANTGELFF TGTGCCTCCATTGGGGCAGCGGCGAACACCGGGGAGCTGTTTTTT
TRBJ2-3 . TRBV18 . CASSRTSGSTDTQYF TGTGCCAGCTCACGAACTAGTGGAAGCACAGATACGCAGTATTTT
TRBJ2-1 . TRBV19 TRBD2 CASSIPSGTYNEQFF TGTGCCAGTAGTATACCTAGCGGGACATACAATGAGCAGTTCTTC
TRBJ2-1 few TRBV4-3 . CASSQVGSVSEQFF TGCGCCAGCAGCCAAGTGGGTAGCGTCAGTGAGCAGTTCTTC
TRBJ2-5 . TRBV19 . CASSTGLLGTQYF TGTGCCAGTAGTACGGGACTCCTCGGGACCCAGTACTTC
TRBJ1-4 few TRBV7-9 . CASSLRDHEKLFF TGTGCCAGCAGCTTAAGGGATCATGAAAAACTGTTTTTT
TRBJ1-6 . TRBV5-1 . CASSLAGRENSPLHF TGCGCCAGCAGCTTGGCCGGCAGGGAAAATTCACCCCTCCACTTT
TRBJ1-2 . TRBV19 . CASRYGTAYGYTF TGTGCCAGTAGGTATGGGACGGCCTATGGCTACACCTTC
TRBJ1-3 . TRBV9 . CASSLRGGNTIYF TGTGCCAGCAGCTTACGGGGAGGAAACACCATATATTTT
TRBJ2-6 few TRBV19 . CASSNPFWEANVLTF TGTGCCAGTAGTAACCCCTTCTGGGAGGCCAACGTCCTGACTTTC
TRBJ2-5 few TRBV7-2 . CASRSGETQYF TGTGCCAGCCGCTCAGGGGAGACCCAGTACTTC
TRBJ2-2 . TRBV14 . CASSPRVTGELFF TGTGCCAGCAGCCCCAGGGTGACCGGGGAGCTGTTTTTT
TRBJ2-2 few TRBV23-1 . CASSQKYANTGELFF TGCGCCAGCAGTCAAAAATATGCGAACACCGGGGAGCTGTTTTTT
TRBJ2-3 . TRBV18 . CASSPPDPTQYF TGTGCCAGCTCACCACCGGACCCCACGCAGTATTTT
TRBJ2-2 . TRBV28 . CASSLAYAGELFF TGTGCCAGCAGTTTGGCGTACGCCGGGGAGCTGTTTTTT
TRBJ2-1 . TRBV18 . CASSPQLADEQFF TGTGCCAGCTCACCACAACTAGCTGATGAGCAGTTCTTC
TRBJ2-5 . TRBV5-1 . CASSPRASEETQYF TGCGCCAGCAGCCCGCGGGCCTCTGAAGAGACCCAGTACTTC
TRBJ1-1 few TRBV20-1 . CSAKGNTEAFF TGCAGTGCTAAGGGAAACACTGAAGCTTTCTTT
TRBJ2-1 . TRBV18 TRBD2 CASSPQRGDNEQFF TGTGCCAGCTCACCCCAGCGGGGGGACAATGAGCAGTTCTTC
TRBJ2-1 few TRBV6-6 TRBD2 CAITSGLAGNNEQFF TGTGCCATCACCAGCGGACTAGCGGGAAACAATGAGCAGTTCTTC
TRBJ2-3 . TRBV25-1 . CASNKPSTDTQYF TGTGCCAGCAACAAGCCTAGCACAGATACGCAGTATTTT
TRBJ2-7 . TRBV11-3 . CASSSRTDYEQYF TGTGCCAGCAGCTCCCGGACAGACTACGAGCAGTACTTC
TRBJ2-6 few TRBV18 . CASSPPLGERANVLTF TGTGCCAGCTCACCCCCTCTGGGCGAGAGGGCCAACGTCCTGACTTTC
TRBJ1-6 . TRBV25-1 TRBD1 CASSLGQGRFNSPLHF TGTGCCAGCAGTTTGGGACAGGGTCGTTTTAATTCACCCCTCCACTTT
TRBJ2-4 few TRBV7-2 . CASSWGSGIQYF TGTGCCAGCAGCTGGGGGTCTGGCATTCAGTACTTC
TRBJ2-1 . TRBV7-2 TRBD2 CASSLVREYEQFF TGTGCCAGCAGCTTAGTGCGGGAGTATGAGCAGTTCTTC
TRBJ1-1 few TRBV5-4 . CASSLKLNTEAFF TGTGCCAGCAGCTTGAAATTGAACACTGAAGCTTTCTTT
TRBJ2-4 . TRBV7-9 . CASSLSLAMSIQYF TGTGCCAGCAGCTTATCCCTAGCGATGAGTATTCAGTACTTC